This T cell receptor (beta chain) was identified in a study of blood T cells in healthy people across ages. Study findings and constraints: It was not known whether donors were CMV positive (a possible confounder of expanded clonotype changes). The recorded TCR beta diversity per million T cells decreased in a roughly linear manner with age.

Germline values: CDR1 MNHEY, CDR2 SVGAGI. The V end lost 2 bases, the J end lost 0 bases, and 11 bases lay between the germline ends. The CDR3 runs to 15 residues. Regarding this clonotype: Its antigen remains unknown.

For the second PCR, which ran for 7 to 11 cycles, a sample-barcoded 5' primer and a J-beta primer mix were used. TCRdb fed the 5' RACE reads into MiXCR, producing one record per CDR3 protein. Altogether 700,000 to 850,000 distinct CDR3 sequences are present, 53% being singletons, with the ten largest covering about two fifths. The chain combines TRBV6-5 with TRBJ2-7; maybe TRBD1 (5 bases). The sample was blood. This TCR was recovered from a man older than 75 in good health. CDR3 residues: CASSYGTGVSYEQYF. The CDR3 nucleotides are TGTGCCAGCAGTTACGGCACAGGTGTCTCCTACGAGCAGTACTTC.